These 9 T cell receptor beta chains originate from one sample sequenced in a study of blood T cell repertoires in COVID-19 (dated by TCRdb to the early 2020s). The library was obtained by the immunoSEQ multiplex PCR assay. Here the immuneACCESS table is served through TCRdb, limited to in-frame sequences with V and J called. Missing clones are a known gap in these copies; in checked studies unresolved V genes cover under half, and the rest lacks a known reason. Counted in this sample were 37,000 or so clones; roughly 80% of them appeared once. Around 14% of the sample is in the top ten clones. Material: peripheral blood. Receptor source: a human donor in a cohort sampled during active COVID-19.

The chain is built from TRBV6-2 or TRBV6-3 and TRBJ1-1, with D maybe TRBD1 (6 bases). Germline CDR1 is MNHEY and CDR2 is SVGEGT. CDR3 length: 16 amino acids. V was shortened by 4 bases and J by 2 bases, with 17 bases between the two germline ends. CDR3 in amino acids: CASSLNPGQFNTEAFF. CDR3 bases: TGTGCCAGCAGTTTAAACCCCGGACAGTTCAACACTGAAGCTTTCTTT.

The V call is TRBV4-2, the J call TRBJ1-5; the D gene is possibly TRBD1 (5 bases). Trimming shortened V by 0 bases and J by 7 bases, and 13 bases separated the two germline ends. CDR3 length: 15 amino acids. Germline V gene data show CDR1 as LGHNA and CDR2 as YNFKEQ. CDR3 coding DNA: TGTGCCAGCAGCCAAGATTCGGCAGGGAAACAGCCCCAGCATTTT. This gives the protein CASSQDSAGKQPQHF.

The V gene is TRBV6-2 or TRBV6-3, the J gene TRBJ2-5, with 7 bases identical to TRBD1. J lost 1 base, V lost 4 bases, and 15 bases had no gene match. From germline, CDR1 is MNHEY and CDR2 SVGEGT. The CDR3 is 18 residues long. The CDR3, as DNA: TGTGCCAGCAGTTTTACGCTGGGTCGACAGGGCACCCAAGAGACCCAGTACTTC. It yields the protein CASSFTLGRQGTQETQYF.

The chain employs TRBV18 and TRBJ2-7; tentatively, D is TRBD1 (6 bases). Germline V gives CDR1 KGHSH, CDR2 LQKENI. This CDR3 has 14 amino acids. V was trimmed by 4 bases and J by 1 base, leaving 11 bases between them. In nucleotides, the CDR3 is TGTGCCAGCTCACAATCGACAGGATCCTACGAGCAGTACTTC. Translating it yields CASSQSTGSYEQYF.

V and J are TRBV19 and TRBJ2-7, with a tentative D call TRBD1 (6 bases). The CDR3 has 14 amino acids. Between the trimmed V and J ends, which lost 3 bases and 4 bases, there was a span of 13 bases. Germline CDR1 is LNHDA and CDR2 is SQIVND (reference sequence). This CDR3 is CASSILGRGYEQYF. The CDR3 nucleotides read TGTGCCAGTAGTATCCTCGGCAGGGGTTACGAGCAGTACTTC.

V usage is TRBV7-2 and J usage is TRBJ2-1; tentative D call: TRBD2 (6 bases). The CDR3 runs 16 residues. Germline V gives CDR1 SGHTA, CDR2 FQGNSA. The V and J ends lost 0 bases and 7 bases respectively, with 16 bases between them. The CDR3 sequence is CASSLALGVRGNEQFF. For the CDR3, the DNA is TGTGCCAGCAGCTTAGCGTTGGGCGTACGGGGGAATGAGCAGTTCTTC.

This chain uses TRBV3-1 (or the pseudogene TRBV3-2) with TRBJ2-1, with 11 bases aligning to TRBD2. J lost 7 bases, V lost 2 bases, and 7 bases had no gene match. This CDR3 contains 16 residues. Germline-derived CDR1 and CDR2 are LGHDT and YNNKEL (reference sequence). DNA for the CDR3: TGTGCCAGCAGCCAACGTAGCGGGGGGGCGGGTAATGAGCAGTTCTTC. This gives the protein CASSQRSGGAGNEQFF.

The chain uses TRBV19 and TRBJ2-7, with a possible D match to TRBD1 (7 bases). The V end was cut by 3 bases, the J end by 0 bases, with 15 bases between. The V gene's germline CDR1 is LNHDA and CDR2 SQIVND (reference sequence). CDR3 length: 16 residues. The CDR3 loop is CASSIGGDRSSYEQYF. DNA for the CDR3: TGTGCCAGTAGTATTGGCGGGGACAGAAGCTCCTACGAGCAGTACTTC.

The chain links TRBV3-1 (or the pseudogene TRBV3-2) to TRBJ1-6; TRBD1 aligns across 9 bases. This CDR3 spans 14 amino acids. The ends lost 3 bases at V and 7 bases at J; junction bases unmatched: 1. Germline-derived CDR1 and CDR2 are LGHDT and YNNKEL (reference sequence). The CDR3 spells CASSQGTGNSPLHF. As DNA, the CDR3 is TGTGCCAGCAGCCAGGGGACAGGGAATTCACCCCTCCACTTT.